The clone carrying this TCR beta chain has just a few counts. Its specificity is not known. The germline gives CDR1 MGHRA, CDR2 YSYEKL. This CDR3 is built from 14 residues. The V end was cut by 5 bases, the J end by 4 bases, with 14 bases between. This sample is drawn from a study of T-cell memory formation after mild COVID-19. Overall study context: For the most part, TCR clusters were specific to one donor. Study-level points and caveats: Clones that got smaller from day 15 to 85 had even CD4/CD8, while clones growing later tipped toward CD4+.

From the 5' RACE reads, TCRdb called clonotypes with MiXCR, one entry per CDR3 protein. The sample contains about 160,000 distinct CDR3 sequences, less than 40% of which appear only once. The clonotype originates from an adult woman who had mild COVID-19 (a few samples of this study predate the infection). Cell type and time point are not known. V usage is TRBV4-1 and J usage is TRBJ1-1; a weak D match, TRBD1 (6 bases). Sequenced input: PBMCs or a T cell subset sorted from them (not recorded which). For the CDR3, the DNA is TGCGCCAGCAGCGACGCGCGGGGGGCCACTGAAGCTTTCTTT. It specifies CASSDARGATEAFF.